This TCR beta chain was observed in a study of regulatory T cells in long-lasting Graves disease. Germline V gives CDR1 MNHEY, CDR2 SVGEGT. The J segment lost 16 bases and the V segment lost 4 bases, leaving 7 bases of the junction unmatched. The CDR3 totals 12 residues. The time point here: newly diagnosed GD, antithyroid drugs for less than 3 months. Scientists built the TCR library using RNA that was extracted from PBMCs. Libraries of TCR beta came from iRepertoire HTBI primers plus Arm-PCR of CDR3 regions. TCRdb reprocessed the multiplex PCR reads via MiXCR and lists one record per CDR3 protein. This table has a few hundred thousand distinct CDR3 sequences, over 14% appearing once. This clonotype was observed a single time. These sequences were also reported in another study, on T cells in Graves' hyperthyroidism and ophthalmopathy. From that report: Calling Graves' hyperthyroidism stable meant ophthalmopathy did not progress within 18 months.

This TCR derives from a woman in her forties with Graves disease. The specimen comprised peripheral blood mononuclear cells (PBMCs), sampled at new diagnosis, from a patient treated with antithyroid drugs. J is TRBJ1-6 and V is TRBV6-2 or TRBV6-3, with 7 bases aligning to TRBD1. CDR3 nucleotide sequence: TGTGCCAGCAGTTTCGACAGGGATTCGCTCCACTTT. Its translation is CASSFDRDSLHF.